This T cell receptor beta chain came from a study of cytomegalovirus exposure and HLA in healthy donors. As concerns this clone: Its antigen is currently unknown.

PCR primers comprised 60 Vbeta and 13 Jbeta primers. Produced via immunoSEQ multiplex PCR; TCRdb's table is partial and in-frame only. The table includes about 130,000 clones, about 76% detected once. The study, taken as a whole, reports: A highly shared variant cluster was judged a likely technical artifact.

This clonotype originated in a man aged 35-49 years in good health and CMV-seropositive. The sequencing sample was made of PBMCs.

The CDR3 nucleotides read TGTGCCAGCAGCTTAGCGTTAATCTCAGATACGCAGTATTTT. It encodes CASSLALISDTQYF. The chain links TRBV6-5 to TRBJ2-3, with D possibly being TRBD2 (5 bases). Germline values: CDR1 MNHEY, CDR2 SVGAGI. V lost 6 bases to trimming and J lost 4 bases, with 14 bases between them. The CDR3 length is 14 residues.